This T cell receptor beta chain was obtained from a study of cytomegalovirus exposure and HLA in healthy donors. Study conclusions and caveats: The study listed roughly 160 cytomegalovirus-associated TCR beta chains.

This clone was found a few times. The antigen remains unidentified. At one end, the junction sequence differs from germline, possibly due to a read error. Sequenced by immunoSEQ multiplex PCR; TCRdb stores in-frame clones only, minus some. The sample includes about 220,000 clones, about 86% of them seen just once. In germline, CDR1 is SGHDN, CDR2 FVKESK. The CDR3 sequence is 12 residues long. The specimen was PBMCs. The rearrangement uses TRBV14 and TRBJ2-2, with D maybe TRBD2 (6 bases). The sequence was collected from a young woman in good health and CMV-seronegative. The CDR3 nucleotides read TGTGCCAGCGGCCAGGGAGGCGGGGAGCTGTTTTTT. Protein: CASGQGGGELFF.